These T cell receptor beta chains were read from a single sample in a study of blood T cell repertoires in COVID-19. The method was immunoSEQ multiplex PCR; TCRdb's version includes in-frame clones alone and lacks a portion of them. The data hold about 200,000 clones, with around 79% observed a single time. Sequencing used peripheral blood. The receptors derive from a woman between 35 and 50 years old with COVID-19, enrolled during active disease. CDR3s include the opening cysteine and the closing phenylalanine or tryptophan. A D gene is named only where the DNA matches it firmly. The size of a clone is reported for some rows only, either as once, few or many, or as a class for expanded clones.

j_gene: TRBJ2-3
d_gene: .
v_gene: TRBV7-9
abundance: .
CDR3nt: TGTGCCACCAGGGGATCGGGATATACGCAGTATTTT
CDR3aa: CATRGSGYTQYF

j_gene: TRBJ1-2
d_gene: TRBD1
v_gene: TRBV30
abundance: .
CDR3nt: TGTGCCTGGGACAGGGGAATTGACGGCTACACCTTC
CDR3aa: CAWDRGIDGYTF

j_gene: TRBJ1-2
d_gene: .
v_gene: TRBV6-5
abundance: few
CDR3nt: TGTGCCAGCAGTTACTCGATAGAAGTCTATGGCTACACCTTC
CDR3aa: CASSYSIEVYGYTF

j_gene: TRBJ1-2
d_gene: .
v_gene: TRBV3-1/TRBV3-2
abundance: .
CDR3nt: TGTGCCAGCAGCCAAGCCCGTAGCTACACCTTC
CDR3aa: CASSQARSYTF

j_gene: TRBJ1-4
d_gene: .
v_gene: TRBV3-1/TRBV3-2
abundance: .
CDR3nt: TGTGCCAGCAGCCGCTCCTGGGGAGGGGGGGGTAATGAAAAACTGTTTTTT
CDR3aa: CASSRSWGGGGNEKLFF

j_gene: TRBJ1-2
d_gene: .
v_gene: TRBV18
abundance: .
CDR3nt: TGTGCCAGCTCACCACCGGGCACACCTAACTATGGCTACACCTTC
CDR3aa: CASSPPGTPNYGYTF

j_gene: TRBJ1-5
d_gene: .
v_gene: TRBV7-2
abundance: .
CDR3nt: TGTGCCAGCAGCTTAGACGGGAATAGCAATCAGCCCCAGCATTTT
CDR3aa: CASSLDGNSNQPQHF

j_gene: TRBJ2-5
d_gene: .
v_gene: TRBV19
abundance: .
CDR3nt: TGTGCCAGTAGACCCTTTGGACAGACGGGTGGGTCAGAGACCCAGTACTTC
CDR3aa: CASRPFGQTGGSETQYF

j_gene: TRBJ1-2
d_gene: TRBD1
v_gene: TRBV7-9
abundance: .
CDR3nt: TGTGCCAGCAGCTTGAGCGGGACAGGGACCTATGGCTACACCTTC
CDR3aa: CASSLSGTGTYGYTF

j_gene: TRBJ1-2
d_gene: .
v_gene: TRBV5-1
abundance: once
CDR3nt: TGCGCCAGCAGCTTGGGACCAAACAGCTATGGCTACACCTTC
CDR3aa: CASSLGPNSYGYTF

j_gene: TRBJ1-2
d_gene: .
v_gene: TRBV30
abundance: .
CDR3nt: TGTGCCTACCGAAGGGAGGGACAAGGCGGCTACACCTTC
CDR3aa: CAYRREGQGGYTF

j_gene: TRBJ1-1
d_gene: TRBD1
v_gene: TRBV10-3
abundance: .
CDR3nt: TGTGCCATCAGTGCGGTGGGGACAGTGGAGACGAACACTGAAGCTTTCTTT
CDR3aa: CAISAVGTVETNTEAFF

j_gene: TRBJ2-1
d_gene: TRBD2
v_gene: TRBV5-8
abundance: .
CDR3nt: TGTGCCAGCAGCCATTATTGGGCGGGGGGAACCTACAATGAGCAGTTCTTC
CDR3aa: CASSHYWAGGTYNEQFF

j_gene: TRBJ2-3
d_gene: TRBD2
v_gene: TRBV10-2
abundance: once
CDR3nt: TGCGCCGCCGCGGGGTCCAGCGGGAGGGTAGATACGCAGTATTTT
CDR3aa: CAAAGSSGRVDTQYF

j_gene: TRBJ1-6
d_gene: TRBD1
v_gene: TRBV2
abundance: .
CDR3nt: TGTGCCAGCAGGGAAGAACAGGGGGCGCCCCTCCACTTT
CDR3aa: CASREEQGAPLHF

j_gene: TRBJ2-1
d_gene: TRBD2
v_gene: TRBV3-1/TRBV3-2
abundance: .
CDR3nt: TGTGCCAGCAGCCAAGCCGCGGGAGGGCCTTATGAGCAGTTCTTC
CDR3aa: CASSQAAGGPYEQFF

j_gene: TRBJ2-7
d_gene: .
v_gene: TRBV6-2/TRBV6-3
abundance: .
CDR3nt: TGTGCCAGCAGCTCACGCCGAGCATTTAAAGTAGAGCAGTACTTC
CDR3aa: CASSSRRAFKVEQYF

j_gene: TRBJ1-5
d_gene: .
v_gene: TRBV28
abundance: .
CDR3nt: TGTGCCAGCCTCCCGGGGGTAGATCAGCCCCAGCATTTT
CDR3aa: CASLPGVDQPQHF

j_gene: TRBJ1-1
d_gene: .
v_gene: TRBV12-3/TRBV12-4
abundance: .
CDR3nt: TGTGCCAGCACCCAAACGGGGTCGAGGCGAGCTTTCTTT
CDR3aa: CASTQTGSRRAFF

j_gene: TRBJ1-2
d_gene: TRBD1
v_gene: TRBV6-6
abundance: .
CDR3nt: TGTGCCAGCACGACAGGGGTTGACTCTCCCACAGGCTACACCTTC
CDR3aa: CASTTGVDSPTGYTF

j_gene: TRBJ2-7
d_gene: .
v_gene: TRBV11-3
abundance: .
CDR3nt: TGTGCCAGCAGCTTACAGGGAACCTACGAGCAGTACTTC
CDR3aa: CASSLQGTYEQYF

j_gene: TRBJ2-5
d_gene: .
v_gene: TRBV6-5
abundance: .
CDR3nt: TGTGCCAGCAGGACCCTCGGAGGTCGAGAAGAGACCCAGTACTTC
CDR3aa: CASRTLGGREETQYF

j_gene: TRBJ2-7
d_gene: .
v_gene: TRBV7-9
abundance: .
CDR3nt: TGTGCCAGCAGCTTAGATTCGGTTTCCTACGAGCAGTACTTC
CDR3aa: CASSLDSVSYEQYF

j_gene: TRBJ1-2
d_gene: .
v_gene: TRBV2
abundance: .
CDR3nt: TGTGCCAGCTTTGGAAGGGAGCCTAACTATGGCTACACCTTC
CDR3aa: CASFGREPNYGYTF

j_gene: TRBJ2-5
d_gene: .
v_gene: TRBV7-3
abundance: once
CDR3nt: TGTGCCAGCAGCTCTGGCGGGGCACTACAAGAGACCCAGTACTTC
CDR3aa: CASSSGGALQETQYF

j_gene: TRBJ1-5
d_gene: .
v_gene: TRBV18
abundance: .
CDR3nt: TGTGCCAGCTCTCGGGAGGAGGGTCGTCAGCCCCAGCATTTT
CDR3aa: CASSREEGRQPQHF

j_gene: TRBJ1-2
d_gene: .
v_gene: TRBV2
abundance: .
CDR3nt: TGTGCCAGCAGTCGCCGGGAGACGTGGGGGTATGGCTACACCTTC
CDR3aa: CASSRRETWGYGYTF

j_gene: TRBJ2-7
d_gene: .
v_gene: TRBV7-9
abundance: .
CDR3nt: TGTGCCAGCAACATGCTAACTAGCTACGAGCAGTACTTC
CDR3aa: CASNMLTSYEQYF

j_gene: TRBJ2-5
d_gene: TRBD2
v_gene: TRBV5-1
abundance: .
CDR3nt: TGCGCCAGCAGCTTGGCGACTAGCGACCAAGAGACCCAGTACTTC
CDR3aa: CASSLATSDQETQYF

j_gene: TRBJ2-1
d_gene: TRBD2
v_gene: TRBV9
abundance: .
CDR3nt: TGTGCCAGCAGCACCAGGACTAGCGGGAGAATCAATGAGCAGTTCTTC
CDR3aa: CASSTRTSGRINEQFF

j_gene: TRBJ1-5
d_gene: TRBD1
v_gene: TRBV29-1
abundance: .
CDR3nt: TGCAGCGGTTCAGGGGGCCCGAATCAGCCCCAGCATTTT
CDR3aa: CSGSGGPNQPQHF

j_gene: TRBJ1-1
d_gene: TRBD1
v_gene: TRBV5-4
abundance: .
CDR3nt: TGTGCCAGCAGCTTCGACAGGGGCGGCACTGAAGCTTTCTTT
CDR3aa: CASSFDRGGTEAFF

j_gene: TRBJ1-3
d_gene: .
v_gene: TRBV9
abundance: .
CDR3nt: TGTGCCAGCAGCGTAGACTACGTCGGAAACACCATATATTTT
CDR3aa: CASSVDYVGNTIYF

j_gene: TRBJ1-3
d_gene: TRBD1
v_gene: TRBV2
abundance: many
CDR3nt: TGTGCCAGCAGTGAAGGGACAGGGAACTCTGGAAACACCATATATTTT
CDR3aa: CASSEGTGNSGNTIYF

j_gene: TRBJ2-1
d_gene: TRBD2
v_gene: TRBV12-5
abundance: .
CDR3nt: TGTGCTAGCGTCCCGTCACTAGCGGGAAGGTTCAGTGAGCAGTTCTTC
CDR3aa: CASVPSLAGRFSEQFF

j_gene: TRBJ2-7
d_gene: TRBD2
v_gene: TRBV4-1
abundance: .
CDR3nt: TGCGCCAGCAGCCAAGATTGGCTAGCGGGGGGCGAGCAGTACTTC
CDR3aa: CASSQDWLAGGEQYF

j_gene: TRBJ1-3
d_gene: TRBD1
v_gene: TRBV6-1
abundance: .
CDR3nt: TGTGCCAGCAGTGGGGGACAGGCTCACTCTGGAAACACCATATATTTT
CDR3aa: CASSGGQAHSGNTIYF

j_gene: TRBJ2-2
d_gene: .
v_gene: TRBV7-9
abundance: .
CDR3nt: TGTGCCAGCAGCTTAGTATTGGTCAGGGTCAACACCGGGGAGCTGTTTTTT
CDR3aa: CASSLVLVRVNTGELFF

j_gene: TRBJ1-3
d_gene: .
v_gene: TRBV5-4
abundance: .
CDR3nt: TGTGCCAGCAGCTTGAGGGGTTCTGGAAACACCATATATTTT
CDR3aa: CASSLRGSGNTIYF

j_gene: TRBJ2-5
d_gene: .
v_gene: TRBV18
abundance: .
CDR3nt: TGTGCCAGCTCACCACTCCAACTCCTAGGAGAAGAGACCCAGTACTTC
CDR3aa: CASSPLQLLGEETQYF

j_gene: TRBJ2-3
d_gene: TRBD2
v_gene: TRBV18
abundance: .
CDR3nt: TGTGCCAGCTCACCTTTCGAAGCGGGAGGGCCGATCAGCACAGATACGCAGTATTTT
CDR3aa: CASSPFEAGGPISTDTQYF

j_gene: TRBJ2-5
d_gene: .
v_gene: TRBV5-1
abundance: .
CDR3nt: TGCGCCAGCAGCCCGCTGGGGCAGAGAGAGACCCAGTACTTC
CDR3aa: CASSPLGQRETQYF

j_gene: TRBJ2-3
d_gene: .
v_gene: TRBV10-3
abundance: .
CDR3nt: TGTGCCATCAGTGACTCCCGGTCTAGCAGTACAGATACGCAGTATTTT
CDR3aa: CAISDSRSSSTDTQYF

j_gene: TRBJ2-3
d_gene: .
v_gene: TRBV5-1
abundance: .
CDR3nt: TGCGCCAGCAGCCCGGGTATGGGCACAGATACGCAGTATTTT
CDR3aa: CASSPGMGTDTQYF

j_gene: TRBJ1-1
d_gene: .
v_gene: TRBV19
abundance: .
CDR3nt: TGTGCCAGTAGTCCCAGAGGTCAGGGAATCATGGAGAAAGCTTTCTTT
CDR3aa: CASSPRGQGIMEKAFF